The T cell receptor (beta chain) under discussion was sequenced for a study of CD8 T cells in ankylosing spondylitis. Findings and caveats of the study: Relatively scarce in peripheral blood, disease-linked clones were CD8+. Earlier authors reported some of these motif variants in reactive arthritis synovial fluid and blood.

This clonotype occurred many times. Its antigen is still unknown. The germline V gene encodes CDR1 SGDLS and CDR2 YYNGEE. The CDR3 length is 14 residues. V lost 6 bases and J lost 5; bases outside the gene matches: 8. Using its own MiXCR run on the 5' RACE reads, TCRdb lists one record per CDR3 protein. The sample shows 35,000 to 50,000 distinct CDR3 sequences, under 5% of them seen only once. Sequenced: blood, either unsorted or a sorted T cell fraction (not recorded which). This sequence originates from a female donor with ankylosing spondylitis or in good health (not recorded which). This chain connects TRBV9 to TRBJ2-1; 7 nucleotides line up with TRBD2. CDR3 nucleotide sequence: TGTGCCAGCAACCCCCGGGGGGACGACAATGAGCAGTTCTTC. Translation gives CASNPRGDDNEQFF.